One sample yielded the 20 T cell receptor beta chains listed below, sequenced in a study of CXCR3-negative and CXCR3-positive naive CD8 T cells. Regarding the study as a whole: CXCR3-negative naive cells had less hydrophobic TRB CDR3s than did CXCR3-positive naive cells.

No antigens are known for them. 5' RACE with UMI labels generated the TRB cDNA libraries. TCRdb reprocessed the 5' RACE reads and stores each CDR3 protein as one record, lacking DNA. Recorded for this sample: approximately 89,000 distinct CDR3 sequences. Source material: naive CXCR3+ CD8+ T cells from blood. Subset: CD45RO-CCR7+CD27+CD95- naive CD8+ T cells expressing CXCR3 (TNR3+). Every receptor here comes from a human donor in good health. Some clones in this sample may be carry-over from other donors' samples.

The chain is built from TRBV28 and TRBJ2-7. This CDR3 is 14 amino acids long. CDR1 is MDHEN, CDR2 SYDVKM, per germline. The CDR3 loop reads CASRPTGPAYEQYF. Full variable domain (remainder filled in from reference TRBV28 and TRBJ2-7): DVKVTQSSRYLVKRTGEKVFLECVQDMDHENMFWYRQDPGLGLRLIYFSYDVKMKEKGDIPEGYSVSREKKERFSLILESASTNQTSMYLCASRPTGPAYEQYFGPGTRLTVT.

The chain uses TRBV27 and TRBJ2-7; the TCRdb call, TRBD1, lacks DNA for checking. Germline CDR1 is MNHEY and CDR2 is SMNVEV (reference sequence). The CDR3 covers 11 residues. CDR3 loop: CASSSGAAQYF.

This CDR3 is CAWSLGDRGLLTTYEQYF. The chain is built from TRBV30 and TRBJ2-7; TCRdb names TRBD1, which stays unverified in the absence of DNA. CDR1 and CDR2 (germline): GTSNPN, SVGIG (reference sequence). CDR3 length: 18 amino acids.

The CDR3: CASSSPQWDKKYNEQFF. V and J are TRBV7-6 and TRBJ2-1; TCRdb returns TRBD1, unconfirmable since there is no DNA. CDR1 SGHVS and CDR2 FNYEAQ come from the germline V gene. The CDR3 covers 17 residues.

The J gene is TRBJ1-6, the V gene TRBV20-1; TCRdb's assignment of TRBD1 cannot be checked, as there is no DNA. In germline, CDR1 is DFQATT, CDR2 SNEGSKA (reference sequence). The CDR3 loop spans 18 amino acids. Here the CDR3 reads CSARDLMGTGSYNSPLHF.

V gene TRBV12-3 or TRBV12-4 combines with J gene TRBJ1-5. The CDR3 runs 13 residues. This CDR3 is CASSPLGNQPQHF.

This rearrangement joins TRBV12-3 or TRBV12-4 to TRBJ1-2; with no DNA, the TCRdb D assignment of TRBD1 cannot be verified. The CDR3 has 15 amino acids. This CDR3 reads CASSLIPGQGYGYTF.

This rearrangement joins TRBV12-3 or TRBV12-4 to TRBJ2-1; TCRdb designates TRBD2, a call that cannot be tested without DNA. CDR3 length: 13 residues. Here the CDR3 reads CASLPGLRNEQFF.

The chain employs TRBV28 and TRBJ2-7; TCRdb indicates TRBD1, and absent DNA this call remains unverified. Germline-derived CDR1 and CDR2 are MDHEN and SYDVKM. This CDR3 has 14 residues. CDR3 loop: CASSPPGQTYEQYF.

This chain uses TRBV28 with TRBJ2-7; the TCRdb call, TRBD2, lacks DNA for checking. The CDR3 covers 16 residues. The V gene's germline CDR1 is MDHEN and CDR2 SYDVKM. The CDR3 sequence: CASIPSGTSGSYEQYF.

The J gene is TRBJ2-7, the V gene TRBV28; without DNA, the TCRdb call of TRBD2 cannot be checked. Germline values: CDR1 MDHEN, CDR2 SYDVKM. This CDR3 region has 19 residues. The CDR3 loop is CASSLVASGGALLLYEQYF.

The chain uses TRBV20-1 and TRBJ2-7; the TCRdb D gene call, TRBD2, has no DNA to confirm it. CDR1 is DFQATT, CDR2 SNEGSKA, per germline (reference sequence). The CDR3 length is 15 residues. CDR3: CSATLYGTPSREQYF.

V gene TRBV20-1 combines with J gene TRBJ2-7; the TCRdb D gene call, TRBD2, has no DNA to confirm it. Per the germline V gene, CDR1 is DFQATT and CDR2 is SNEGSKA (reference sequence). The CDR3 totals 16 residues. The CDR3 region is CSASGLAGMSSYEQYF.

The V gene is TRBV28, the J gene TRBJ1-2; absent DNA, TCRdb's TRBD1 call cannot be checked. The CDR3 covers 13 residues. Germline V gene lookup returns CDR1 MDHEN and CDR2 SYDVKM. This chain's CDR3 is CASSPGAAVGYTF.

This chain joins TRBV5-1 and TRBJ2-2; the D call from TCRdb, TRBD2, cannot be confirmed without DNA. This CDR3 region has 18 residues. Germline V CDR1 and CDR2: SGHRS, YFSETQ. CDR3 loop: CASSLAVAGVFDTGELFF.

V and J are TRBV3-1 and TRBJ2-1; TCRdb's D call of TRBD2 is untestable without DNA. Germline values: CDR1 LGHDT, CDR2 YNNKEL (reference sequence). The CDR3 runs 16 residues. CDR3 sequence reads: CASSQDSTSVPNEQFF.

This chain uses TRBV29-1 with TRBJ2-2; the D gene TCRdb calls, TRBD1, cannot be checked with no DNA. CDR3 length equals 15 residues. CDR1 is SQVTM, CDR2 ANQGSEA, per germline. The CDR3 spells CSVEAAGFDTGELFF.

This chain joins TRBV4-3 and TRBJ1-2; TCRdb picks TRBD1, but there is no DNA to check that call. CDR1 LGHNA and CDR2 YSLEER come from the germline V gene. The CDR3 has 16 amino acids. The CDR3 is CASSQDFVAGGVGYTF.

The chain has TRBV3-1 and TRBJ2-2; the D gene TCRdb calls, TRBD1, cannot be checked with no DNA. The CDR3 loop spans 16 amino acids. Germline CDR1 is LGHDT and CDR2 is YNNKEL (reference sequence). CDR3 sequence reads: CASSQEFTGNTGELFF.

V usage is TRBV27 and J usage is TRBJ2-6; TCRdb lists TRBD1, though no DNA is available to test this call. CDR3 length: 17 amino acids. CDR1 MNHEY and CDR2 SMNVEV come from the germline V gene (reference sequence). CDR3 region: CASSTRSGHSGANVLTF.